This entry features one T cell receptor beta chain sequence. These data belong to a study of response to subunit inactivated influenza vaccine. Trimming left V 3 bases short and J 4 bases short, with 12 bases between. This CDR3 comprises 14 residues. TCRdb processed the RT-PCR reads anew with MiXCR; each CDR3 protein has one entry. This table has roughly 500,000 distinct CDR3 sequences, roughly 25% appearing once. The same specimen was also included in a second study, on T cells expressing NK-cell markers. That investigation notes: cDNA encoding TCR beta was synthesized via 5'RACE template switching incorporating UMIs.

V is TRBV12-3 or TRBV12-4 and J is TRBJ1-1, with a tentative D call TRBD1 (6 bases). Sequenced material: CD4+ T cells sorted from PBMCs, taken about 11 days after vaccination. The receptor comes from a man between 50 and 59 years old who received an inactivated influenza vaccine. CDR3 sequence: CASSLVQGPTEAFF. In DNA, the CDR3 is TGTGCCAGCAGTTTGGTTCAGGGGCCCACTGAAGCTTTCTTT.